What follows are 24 T cell receptor beta chains derived from one specimen sequenced in a study of blood T cells in healthy people across ages. Sample-barcoded 5' priming and a J-beta primer mix drove a second PCR of 7 to 11 cycles. TCRdb reanalysed the 5' RACE reads using MiXCR and keeps one entry per CDR3 protein. The repertoire consists of around 800,000 distinct CDR3 sequences, with around 62% occurring once and the leading ten covering around a quarter. The sequencing sample was made of blood. The receptor source for this set is a man in his thirties or forties in good health.

This clonotype has more than one count but fewer than ten. The rearrangement joins TRBV5-5 to TRBJ2-1, with D perhaps TRBD1 or TRBD2 (5 bases each). Germline-derived CDR1 and CDR2 are SGHKS and YYEKEE (reference sequence). The CDR3 runs 16 residues. V lost 4 bases, J lost 4 bases, and 18 bases lay in between. The CDR3 spells CASSRTGTEGYNEQFF. The DNA for the CDR3 is TGTGCCAGCAGCCGGACCGGGACGGAAGGGTACAATGAGCAGTTCTTC.

The rearrangement joins TRBV20-1 to TRBJ1-2; D unclear. Germline-derived CDR1 and CDR2 are DFQATT and SNEGSKA (reference sequence). Trimming pared 3 bases from V and 4 bases from J, leaving 12 bases between. The CDR3 totals 13 residues. In DNA form, the CDR3 reads TGCAGTGCTAGGGATCGGGCCCCCTATGGCTACACCTTC. Translated: CSARDRAPYGYTF.

The chain links TRBV7-6 to TRBJ2-3; possible D gene TRBD2, 6 bases. CDR3 length equals 15 residues. Germline V gives CDR1 SGHVS, CDR2 FNYEAQ. Trimming took 5 bases from V and 0 from J, leaving 12 bases between them. CDR3 amino acids: CASSNLATSTDTQYF. As DNA, the CDR3 is TGTGCCAGCAGCAACCTAGCGACTAGCACAGATACGCAGTATTTT.

J is TRBJ2-3 and V is TRBV5-1; 9 bases agree with TRBD2. CDR1 is SGHRS, CDR2 YFSETQ, per germline. The CDR3 contains 14 residues. V shed 7 bases and J 6 bases; nucleotides not matched to a gene: 9. The CDR3 DNA reads as TGCGCCAGCGGCCAAGGGACTAGCAAGGATACGCAGTATTTT. Protein sequence: CASGQGTSKDTQYF.

The CDR3, as DNA: TGTGCCAGCAGCGTCGGGACAGGGAACTATGGCTACACCTTC. As protein: CASSVGTGNYGYTF. The chain couples TRBV9 to TRBJ1-2; 9 nucleotides line up with TRBD1. The CDR3 spans 14 residues. With V trimmed by 2 bases and J by 2 bases, 1 base remained unmatched. Germline CDR1 SGDLS, CDR2 YYNGEE.

This rearrangement joins TRBV4-2 to TRBJ1-6; TRBD1 might be the D (5 bases). Germline V gene data show CDR1 as LGHNA and CDR2 as YNFKEQ. The CDR3 spans 15 residues. V lost 0 bases and J 7 bases, leaving 10 bases between the germline ends. The CDR3 DNA follows: TGTGCCAGCAGCCAAGATCCGGGGGGGAATTCACCCCTCCACTTT. Translation: CASSQDPGGNSPLHF.

This chain joins TRBV7-2 and TRBJ2-1, with D unclear. The CDR3 is made up of 14 amino acids. CDR1 SGHTA and CDR2 FQGNSA come from the germline V gene. Trimming pared 1 base from V and 6 bases from J, leaving 10 bases between. The CDR3 region has the DNA TGTGCCAGCAGCTTAGGTGTCAGATTCAATGAGCAGTTCTTC. It codes for CASSLGVRFNEQFF. The full variable domain, its missing parts supplied by reference TRBV7-2 and TRBJ2-1, is GAGVSQSPSNKVTEKGKDVELRCDPISGHTALYWYRQSLGQGLEFLIYFQGNSAPDKSGLPSDRFSAERTGGSVSTLTIQRTQQEDSAVYLCASSLGVRFNEQFFGPGTRLTVL.

This clonotype was seen only a few times. The V and J genes are TRBV2 and TRBJ2-5, with 7 bases fitting TRBD1. V was clipped by 5 bases and J by 4 bases; unmatched bases: 7. Germline CDR1 and CDR2: SNHLY and FYNNEI. The CDR3 totals 14 residues. CDR3 DNA: TGTGCCAGCAGTAATCGACAGGGTGCAGAGACCCAGTACTTC. Translation: CASSNRQGAETQYF.

The V gene is TRBV6-5, the J gene TRBJ2-4; D is ambiguous. The end of the DNA is better explained by TRBJ2-7, so the J call may be wrong. CDR1 and CDR2 from the germline V gene are MNHEY and SVGAGI. This CDR3 is 11 amino acids long. The CDR3 is CASSIGNEQYF. DNA for the CDR3: TGTGCCAGCAGTATAGGGAACGAGCAGTACTTC.

The V call is TRBV29-1, the J call TRBJ2-4; D gene ambiguous. Germline V CDR1 and CDR2: SQVTM, ANQGSEA. The CDR3 covers 14 residues. Trimming took off 4 bases at V and 16 bases at J, with 26 bases between the two ends. The CDR3 here is CSVGVAGSISEQYF. The CDR3 DNA sequence: TGCAGCGTTGGAGTTGCAGGTTCGATCTCCGAGCAATACTTC.

The chain joins TRBV9 to TRBJ2-1; 10 bases line up with TRBD2. This CDR3 has 16 residues. CDR1 and CDR2 (germline): SGDLS, YYNGEE. Trimming took 0 bases from V and 12 from J; bases not matched to a gene: 12. CDR3 in amino acids: CASSVEGIAGGRVQFF. In DNA, the CDR3 is TGTGCCAGCAGCGTAGAGGGAATAGCGGGGGGTCGGGTGCAGTTCTTC.

V and J are TRBV7-2 and TRBJ2-5; tentatively, D is TRBD1 (6 bases). Trimming removed 6 bases from V and 0 bases from J, with 11 bases in between. Germline values: CDR1 SGHTA, CDR2 FQGNSA. CDR3 length: 14 residues. Here the CDR3 reads CASRPTGYQETQYF. The CDR3, as DNA: TGTGCCAGCAGACCCACAGGGTACCAAGAGACCCAGTACTTC.

The sample holds a few counts of this clonotype. This chain links TRBV20-1 with TRBJ1-5; D unclear. The V gene's germline CDR1 is DFQATT and CDR2 SNEGSKA (reference sequence). The CDR3 loop spans 12 amino acids. V was trimmed by 0 bases and J by 6 bases, leaving 6 bases between them. This chain's CDR3 is CSARDGTQPQHF. DNA for the CDR3: TGCAGTGCTAGAGATGGAACTCAGCCCCAGCATTTT.

This clonotype was observed a handful of times. The chain uses TRBV27 and TRBJ2-1; D gene uncertain. The germline V and J ends were trimmed by 7 bases and 3 bases, with 10 bases remaining between them. The CDR3 totals 13 residues. CDR1 MNHEY and CDR2 SMNVEV come from the germline V gene (reference sequence). The CDR3 here is CASTTFHYNEQFF. Written as DNA, the CDR3 is TGTGCCAGCACGACTTTTCACTACAATGAGCAGTTCTTC.

This rearrangement joins TRBV7-8 to TRBJ2-7; 8 nucleotides agree with TRBD1. Germline CDR1 is SGHVS and CDR2 is FQNEAQ. V dropped 5 bases and J dropped 7; count of bases not matched to a gene: 7. The CDR3 has 13 residues. The CDR3 bases are TGTGCCAGCAGCAACCCTAGGGACAGGGAGCAGTACTTC. This sequence encodes CASSNPRDREQYF.

Points on this clonotype: This may be a read error, as it is one base from a much larger clone. The V gene is TRBV6-6, the J gene TRBJ2-7, with 11 bases lining up with TRBD2. V was clipped by 6 bases and J by 0 bases; unmatched bases: 4. This CDR3 is 15 amino acids long. The germline CDR1 and CDR2 sequences are MNHNY and SVGAGI (reference sequence). CDR3 nucleotide sequence: TGTGCCAGCAGCGCCGGGACTAGCGGCTCCTACGAGCAGTACTTC. This encodes CASSAGTSGSYEQYF.

About this clonotype: A much more abundant neighbour one base away suggests this may be a read error. V usage is TRBV7-2 and J usage is TRBJ1-6; unclear D gene. The CDR3 has 11 amino acids. Germline CDR1 reads SGHTA; CDR2 reads FQGNSA. The CDR3 protein is CAGSSSSPLHF. As DNA, the CDR3 is TGTGCCGGCAGCTCGAGTTCACCCCTCCACTTT.

This clonotype was counted a few times. The J gene is TRBJ2-5, the V gene TRBV5-1; 9 nucleotides align to TRBD1. After removal of 2 bases from V and 2 bases from J, the junction contained 4 bases not matched to a gene. There are 15 residues in the CDR3. Germline V gives CDR1 SGHRS, CDR2 YFSETQ. CDR3 in DNA: TGCGCCAGCAGCTTAAAGGGACAGGGACAAGAGACCCAGTACTTC. Amino acids: CASSLKGQGQETQYF.

The CDR3 sequence: CASTDRGRRNEQFF. The DNA of the CDR3 is TGTGCCAGCACTGACAGGGGGCGTCGCAATGAGCAGTTCTTC. This chain links TRBV25-1 with TRBJ2-1; 10 bases map to TRBD1. There are 14 residues in the CDR3. The germline V gene has CDR1 MGHDK and CDR2 SYGVNS. J was trimmed by 6 bases and V by 7 bases; bases with no gene match: 6. Looking up the rest from reference TRBV25-1 and TRBJ2-1 gives the full variable domain: EADIYQTPRYLVIGTGKKITLECSQTMGHDKMYWYQQDPGMELHLIHYSYGVNSTEKGDLSSESTVSRIRTEHFPLTLESARPSHTSQYLCASTDRGRRNEQFFGPGTRLTVL.

The chain recombines TRBV28 with TRBJ2-7; perhaps TRBD2 as D (5 bases). In germline, CDR1 is MDHEN, CDR2 SYDVKM. CDR3 length: 13 residues. The ends were cut back, 1 base at V and 6 bases at J, with 10 bases in the middle. As DNA, the CDR3 is TGTGCCAGCAGTTTATACGGGGATGGCGAGCAGTACTTC. It codes for CASSLYGDGEQYF.

Ten or more counts support this clonotype. The genes are TRBV11-2 and TRBJ2-5; TRBD2 might be the D (6 bases). Looked up from germline, CDR1 is SGHAT and CDR2 is FQNNGV. Deletions cut 1 base from V and 1 base from J, with 10 bases between. This CDR3 spans 15 amino acids. CDR3 bases: TGTGCCAGCAGCTTAGGGGGGACTTTCCAAGAGACCCAGTACTTC. Translated, it gives CASSLGGTFQETQYF.

The chain links TRBV9 to TRBJ2-4, with D perhaps TRBD1 or TRBD2 (5 bases each). Germline CDR1 is SGDLS and CDR2 is YYNGEE. Trimming removed 4 bases at V and 13 bases at J, with 21 bases between. The CDR3 runs to 14 residues. Here the CDR3 DNA reads TGTGCCAGCAGCACCCGGGACCTCCGGGGTGAGCAGTACTTC. This codes for CASSTRDLRGEQYF.

Comments on this clonotype: Germline is not matched at one junction end, which may reflect a read error. V gene TRBV4-2 combines with J gene TRBJ2-5, with TRBD2 identical over 9 bases. Germline assignment: CDR1 LGHNA and CDR2 YNFKEQ. This CDR3 spans 15 amino acids. The chain's CDR3 is CASSQERGGQEIQYF. The CDR3 nucleotides read TGTGCCAGCAGCCAAGAGCGGGGGGGCCAAGAGATCCAGTACTTC.

This clonotype was observed a handful of times. J is TRBJ2-7 and V is TRBV5-1, with TRBD1 matching 10 bases. Trimming cost V 7 bases and J 2 bases; bases outside gene matches: 9. The CDR3 is 15 amino acids. Germline V gene data show CDR1 as SGHRS and CDR2 as YFSETQ. CDR3 sequence reads: CASHSRQGAAYEQYF. The DNA for the CDR3 is TGCGCCAGCCATAGTCGACAGGGGGCGGCCTACGAGCAGTACTTC.